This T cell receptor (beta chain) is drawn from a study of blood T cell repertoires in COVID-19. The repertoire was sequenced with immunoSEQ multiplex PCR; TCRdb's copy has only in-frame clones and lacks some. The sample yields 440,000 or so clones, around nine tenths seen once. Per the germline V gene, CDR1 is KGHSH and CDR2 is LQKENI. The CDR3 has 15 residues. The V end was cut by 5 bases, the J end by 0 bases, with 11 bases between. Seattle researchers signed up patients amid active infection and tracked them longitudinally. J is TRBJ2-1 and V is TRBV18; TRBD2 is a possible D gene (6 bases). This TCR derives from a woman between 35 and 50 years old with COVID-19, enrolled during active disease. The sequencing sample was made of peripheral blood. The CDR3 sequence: CASSSIADSYNEQFF. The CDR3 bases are TGTGCCAGCTCATCTATAGCGGACTCCTACAATGAGCAGTTCTTC.